This TCR beta chain was recorded in a study of patients and donors after allogeneic stem cell transplantation. The V and J ends lost 6 bases and 6 bases respectively, with 11 bases between them. Per the germline V gene, CDR1 is MNHEY and CDR2 is SVGAGI. CDR3 length: 12 residues. MiXCR, run by TCRdb on the RT-PCR reads, gives a single entry per CDR3 protein. In the table there are about 200,000 distinct CDR3 sequences, less than 45% of which are singletons. This clonotype came up a few times. The TCR comes from a human donor who was either an allogeneic HSCT recipient or a stem cell or donor lymphocyte infusion donor (not recorded which). It is not recorded whose cells these are; they may come from a transplant donor. The J gene is TRBJ1-1, the V gene TRBV6-5; TRBD1 is a possible D gene (6 bases). Sequenced material: blood, either unsorted or a sorted T cell fraction (not recorded which). The CDR3 here is CASRQTGSEAFF. The CDR3 nucleotides are TGTGCCAGCAGACAAACAGGGTCTGAAGCTTTCTTT.